The entry below describes one T cell receptor beta chain. Germline V lookup: CDR1 MNHEY, CDR2 SVGAGI. The CDR3 runs 13 residues. The V end was cut by 5 bases, the J end by 6 bases, with 14 bases between. As part of library construction, unique molecular identifiers were attached to individual cDNA molecules. MiXCR, run by TCRdb on the 5' RACE reads, gives a single entry per CDR3 protein. Altogether tens of thousands of distinct CDR3 sequences are present, approximately 10% being singletons, with the ten largest covering 1.5% to 2%. The sample originates from a study of early T cells in non-severe SARS-CoV-2 infection.

This chain connects TRBV6-5 to TRBJ2-7, with D tentatively TRBD2 (6 bases). The TCR was taken from an adult who was a healthcare worker with PCR-confirmed SARS-CoV-2 infection or an uninfected control (not recorded which). The sample taken for sequencing was whole blood. The CDR3 protein is CASSPGRGSEQYF. CDR3 coding DNA: TGTGCCAGCAGTCCAGGGCGGGGATCCGAGCAGTACTTC.